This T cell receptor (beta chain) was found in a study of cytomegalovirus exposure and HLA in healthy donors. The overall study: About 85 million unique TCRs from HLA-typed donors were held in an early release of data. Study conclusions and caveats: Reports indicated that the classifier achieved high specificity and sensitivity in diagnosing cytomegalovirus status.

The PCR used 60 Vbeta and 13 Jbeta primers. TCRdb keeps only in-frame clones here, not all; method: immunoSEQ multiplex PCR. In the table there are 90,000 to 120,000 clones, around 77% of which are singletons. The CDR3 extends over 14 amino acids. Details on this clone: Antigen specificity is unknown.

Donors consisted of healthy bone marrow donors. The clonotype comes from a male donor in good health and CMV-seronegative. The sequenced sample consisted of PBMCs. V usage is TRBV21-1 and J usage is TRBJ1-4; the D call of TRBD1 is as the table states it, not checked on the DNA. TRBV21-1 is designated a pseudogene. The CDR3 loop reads CASSESTGNEKLFF. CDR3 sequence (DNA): TGTGCCAGCAGCGAATCGACAGGAAATGAAAAACTGTTTTTT.